This T cell receptor (beta chain) was recorded in a study of hypomethylating agent response in myelodysplastic syndrome (dated by TCRdb to about 2021). In terms of the full investigation: The hypomethylating agents azacitidine (8 of 11) or decitabine (3 of 11) were used to treat the patients. The cohort included several male and 2 female myelodysplastic syndrome patients. Patients had a mean age of about 76 +/- 6.4 years, and a diploid cytogenetic profile was the most common. The mutation found most frequently was TET2, which appeared in about 50% of the 11 patients. Six patients responded with complete response or hematologic improvement, and roughly five patients were non-responders. Complete response or hematologic improvement counted as response, and patients meeting neither criterion were classed as non-responders.

General findings and caveats noted by the study authors: Only 10 to 12 patients were analyzed, so the cohort was small. Novel clonotypes emerged more often in responders, while non-responders showed more contracted clonotypes after treatment. Richness, rarefaction diversity and clonality did not change significantly after hypomethylating agent treatment, across all patients or within response groups. The healthy control donors were not matched in age to the MDS patients, and this mismatch could have affected the comparison between MDS and healthy donors. Possible recognition of novel MDS antigens by the shared GLIPH2 clusters was not confirmed, and experimental validation of that possible recognition is needed.

Bulk bone marrow was analyzed, and T-cell subsets were not sorted. Bone marrow from more than 10 myelodysplastic syndrome patients was immunosequenced for TCR beta CDR3 regions before and after hypomethylating agent therapy. For longitudinal repertoire tracking, every patient provided one baseline bone marrow and two to three bone marrows collected at different post-treatment timepoints. Genomic DNA was isolated from whole bone marrow, and DNA quality was assessed with TapeStation, NanoDrop OneC and PicoGreen assays. Its CDR3 holds 14 amino acids, cysteine through phenylalanine. Only the CDR3 region is kept as DNA, spanning 42 bases read in frame from base 1. After removal of 2 bases from V and 13 bases from J, the junction retains 11 bases not matched to a gene. From a lookup of the germline V gene, CDR1 and CDR2 are MNHNS and SASEGT. For this clone: Its antigen is unknown. No much larger clonotype is one base removed from it; base qualities were not supplied.

The library was built by means of the immunoSEQ multiplex PCR assay. Sequencing was run at survey resolution with two replicates of about 200 ng each, for a total of around 400 ng of DNA per sample. Rearranged TCRB sequences in genomic DNA were detected with the hsTCRB kit, which uses multiplex PCR primers directed at V and J genes. To amplify the CDR3 region, the first PCR ran for roughly 31 cycles with the QIAGEN Multiplex PCR Kit. Sample barcodes and Illumina adapters were attached to each replicate during a second PCR lasting about 8 cycles. Pooled libraries were quantified with a QuantStudio 6 and the KAPA library quantification kit. Roughly 15 pM of pooled libraries went onto an Illumina MiSeq for sequencing, using single-end reads of 156 cycles plus an index read of 15 cycles. As for the original processing: Of more than 150,000 unique clonotypes, 1.5% to 2% were flagged by VDJdb annotation as previously reported viral-epitope-specific clonotypes. Raw reads were processed into normalized, annotated TCRB repertoires with the immunoSEQ Data Assistant and immunoSEQ Analyzer. Clonotypes were analyzed with BioAnalyzer and version 0.6.5 of the immunarch R package. Every repertoire was downsampled to the clone count of the smallest repertoire before richness was estimated. Clonotypes were categorized as expanded, contracted or novel by Fisher's exact tests, where a novel clonotype had zero frequency before treatment. Significantly changed CDR3 beta sequences were clustered with GLIPH2 at simulation_depth=1000 and kmer_min_depth=3, and CDR3s shorter than five residues were left out. The source is immuneACCESS, and TCRdb retained only in-frame sequences with V and J called. Part of the clones is not carried over; for the studies checked, unresolved V genes explain less than half of this, and the remainder is unexplained. V, J and clone size derive from that table, while D and trimming were established from the DNA sequence. The sample table lists 5,500 to 8,500 clones, 70% to 90% of them with a count of one. The top ten hold 15% to 20% of the sample.

This receptor was obtained from a human donor with myelodysplastic syndrome. Sample: bone marrow, taken before or after starting hypomethylating agent treatment for myelodysplastic syndrome (not recorded which). This chain joins TRBV6-1 to TRBJ1-5; 7 central nucleotides agree with TRBD1. The nucleotide sequence is given as TGTGCCAGCAGTGAAATGGGGCCGGGGGGACAGCAGCATTTT. It encodes CASSEMGPGGQQHF.